These 29 T cell receptor beta chains share one sample of origin, sequenced in a study of Graves' ophthalmopathy and Graves' hyperthyroidism. RNA transcripts were the template, and TCR beta CDR3 regions were amplified from them. RT-PCR with HTBI primers came first, then second-round multiplex PCR. TCRdb reanalysed the multiplex PCR reads using MiXCR and keeps one entry per CDR3 protein. The profile shows 500,000 to 700,000 distinct CDR3 sequences, 35% to 40% of them singletons. Sequenced: peripheral blood or thyroid tissue (not recorded which). The source of these receptors is an adult man with Graves' hyperthyroidism.

V gene TRBV7-9 combines with J gene TRBJ2-3; D call uncertain. V was shortened by 1 base and J by 1 base, with 9 bases between the two germline ends. CDR3 size: 15 residues. Germline V gives CDR1 SEHNR, CDR2 FQNEAQ (reference sequence). The CDR3 DNA sequence: TGTGCCAGCAGCTTAGTAGGTACAGGCACAGATACGCAGTATTTT. Its translation is CASSLVGTGTDTQYF. The full variable domain, with the rest looked up from reference TRBV7-9 and TRBJ2-3, is DTGVSQNPRHKITKRGQNVTFRCDPISEHNRLYWYRQTLGQGPEFLTYFQNEAQLEKSRLLSDRFSAERPKGSFSTLEIQRTEQGDSAMYLCASSLVGTGTDTQYFGPGTRLTVL.

As for this clonotype: One base away lies a much larger clone, so this may be a sequencing read error. This chain connects TRBV13 to TRBJ1-5; 10 bases align to TRBD1. Germline loops: CDR1 PRHDT, CDR2 FYEKMQ (reference sequence). The CDR3 totals 15 residues. After removal of 8 bases from V and 6 bases from J, the junction contained 10 bases not matched to a gene. The CDR3: CASCDRDRGSQPQHF. CDR3 sequence (DNA): TGTGCCAGCTGCGACCGGGACAGGGGTAGTCAGCCCCAGCATTTT.

The chain is built from TRBV7-6 and TRBJ1-1; D ambiguous. The V gene's germline CDR1 is SGHVS and CDR2 FNYEAQ. The CDR3 has 15 residues. Trimming stripped 1 base from V and 2 bases from J, with 11 bases between. CDR3 amino acids: CASSLVTATNTEAFF. As DNA, the CDR3 is TGTGCCAGCAGCTTAGTAACAGCTACAAACACTGAAGCTTTCTTT.

The chain has TRBV7-2 and TRBJ2-3; either TRBD1 or TRBD2 may supply D (5 bases each). Germline lookup yields CDR1 SGHTA and CDR2 FQGNSA. The CDR3 length is 14 residues. Trimming removed 5 bases at V and 4 bases at J, with 13 bases between. The CDR3 loop is CASSPPGRADTQYF. Written as DNA, the CDR3 is TGTGCCAGCAGCCCCCCGGGACGTGCAGATACGCAGTATTTT.

Remarks on this clonotype: A much larger clone differs by one base, so this may be a read error. This chain links TRBV5-1 with TRBJ1-4, with D maybe TRBD1 (5 bases). Germline V gene sequence: CDR1 SGHRS, CDR2 YFSETQ. V lost 3 bases and J lost 2, with 14 bases in between. The CDR3 is 16 amino acids. CDR3 region: CASSSSGRQTNEKLFF. The CDR3 bases are TGCGCCAGCAGCTCATCGGGGCGACAGACTAATGAAAAACTGTTTTTT.

Many counts were recorded for this clonotype. This rearrangement joins TRBV7-9 to TRBJ1-6, with D tentatively TRBD1 (6 bases). Trimming left V 4 bases short and J 5 bases short, with 15 bases between. The CDR3 covers 16 residues. Looked up from germline, CDR1 is SEHNR and CDR2 is FQNEAQ (reference sequence). The CDR3 here is CASSSRQAADNSPLHF. The CDR3 DNA sequence: TGTGCCAGCAGCTCCCGACAGGCGGCGGATAATTCACCCCTCCACTTT.

The genes are TRBV2 and TRBJ2-7; TRBD1 agrees at 10 bases. Germline loops: CDR1 SNHLY, CDR2 FYNNEI. V lost 8 bases to trimming and J lost 0 bases; unmatched junction nucleotides: 4. CDR3 size: 14 residues. The CDR3 spells CASGTGAISYEQYF. The CDR3 DNA reads TGTGCCAGCGGGACAGGGGCGATCTCCTACGAGCAGTACTTC.

The gene calls are TRBV5-1 and TRBJ1-6; perhaps TRBD1 as D (5 bases). Germline CDR1 SGHRS, CDR2 YFSETQ. The CDR3 is 15 residues long. The V and J ends lost 3 bases and 4 bases respectively, with 11 bases between them. DNA of the CDR3: TGCGCCAGCAGCTCGGGACCACAATATAATTCACCCCTCCACTTT. The encoded protein is CASSSGPQYNSPLHF.

This clonotype was counted ten times or more. Here the CDR3 DNA reads TGTGCCAGCAGCTTAAATCAGGGTCAGCCCCAGCATTTT. This gives the protein CASSLNQGQPQHF. J is TRBJ1-5 and V is TRBV7-9; D possibly corresponds to TRBD1 (5 bases). CDR1 and CDR2 (germline): SEHNR, FQNEAQ (reference sequence). This CDR3 spans 13 amino acids. The V end was cut by 2 bases, the J end by 6 bases, with 8 bases between.

Notes on this clonotype: A much more abundant neighbour one base away suggests this may be a read error. The rearrangement links TRBV6-5 to TRBJ1-2; 9 bases agree with TRBD1. V lost 1 base and J lost 6; bases outside the gene matches: 9. The CDR3 runs 16 residues. Germline V gives CDR1 MNHEY, CDR2 SVGAGI. CDR3 DNA sequence: TGTGCCAGCAGTTACTATGGGACAGGGAGCACTGATGGCTACACCTTC. It encodes CASSYYGTGSTDGYTF.

Comments on this clonotype: The junction departs from the called germline gene at one end, perhaps through a read error. The chain uses TRBV7-9 and TRBJ2-7, with TRBD2 matching over 10 bases. The CDR3 consists of 17 residues. Germline CDR1 SEHNR, CDR2 FQNEAQ (reference sequence). In nucleotides, the CDR3 is TGTGCCAGCAGCTTAAGCCCCGGGACTAGCGTCACCGGGGAGCTGTACTTC. Amino acid sequence: CASSLSPGTSVTGELYF. Filled out from reference TRBV7-9 and TRBJ2-7, the complete variable domain reads DTGVSQNPRHKITKRGQNVTFRCDPISEHNRLYWYRQTLGQGPEFLTYFQNEAQLEKSRLLSDRFSAERPKGSFSTLEIQRTEQGDSAMYLCASSLSPGTSVTGELYFGPGTRLTVT.

This clonotype was counted between two and nine times. CDR3 sequence reads: CATSRDPGGGNYGYTF. In DNA form, the CDR3 reads TGTGCCACCAGCAGAGATCCAGGGGGTGGTAACTATGGCTACACCTTC. The genes are TRBV15 and TRBJ1-2; 7 bases fit TRBD1. V gave up 0 bases and J gave up 1 base; unmatched junction bases: 5. Germline CDR1 reads LNHNV; CDR2 reads YYDKDF (reference sequence). The CDR3 consists of 16 residues.

The chain has TRBV7-2 and TRBJ2-7; TRBD1 matches at 12 bases. There are 15 residues in the CDR3. With 5 bases clipped from V and 4 bases from J, the junction kept 6 bases outside the gene matches. Looked up from germline, CDR1 is SGHTA and CDR2 is FQGNSA. CDR3 coding DNA: TGTGCCAGCAGCGGGACAGGGGGCGGGAATTACGAGCAGTACTTC. Its protein is CASSGTGGGNYEQYF.

This clonotype was observed a few times. This chain joins TRBV19 and TRBJ2-5; D is tentatively TRBD1 or TRBD2 (5 bases each). Germline CDR1 reads LNHDA; CDR2 reads SQIVND (reference sequence). V lost 4 bases, J lost 2 bases, and 14 bases lay in between. CDR3 length: 15 amino acids. The CDR3 nucleotides read TGTGCCAGTAGTACCTCCGGGGCGATTCAAGAGACCCAGTACTTC. It yields the protein CASSTSGAIQETQYF.

This chain connects TRBV15 to TRBJ2-5; the D is unclear. The J call is in doubt because the DNA end fits TRBJ2-7 better. The CDR3 consists of 12 residues. Germline V gene data show CDR1 as LNHNV and CDR2 as YYDKDF (reference sequence). CDR3 amino acids: CATFSHGYEQYF. The CDR3 DNA is TGTGCCACCTTTAGCCACGGATACGAGCAGTACTTC.

This clonotype was seen a few times. The rearrangement joins TRBV7-3 to TRBJ1-6; D unclear. This CDR3 region has 15 residues. The germline V and J ends were trimmed by 2 bases and 7 bases, with 12 bases remaining between them. Per the germline V gene, CDR1 is SGHTA and CDR2 is FQGTGA. CDR3 coding DNA: TGTGCCAGCAGCTTATTGGGGAGGATGAATTCACCCCTCCACTTT. Protein product: CASSLLGRMNSPLHF.

This clonotype has a count of ten or more. The chain combines TRBV20-1 with TRBJ1-2, with D possibly being TRBD1 (6 bases). The germline gives CDR1 DFQATT, CDR2 SNEGSKA (reference sequence). The CDR3 spans 12 residues. The CDR3 region is CSVRGRDYGYTF. CDR3 coding DNA: TGCAGCGTCAGGGGCAGGGACTATGGCTACACCTTC.

This chain links TRBV24-1 with TRBJ2-5, with D unresolved. The CDR3 spans 15 residues. The V end was cut by 2 bases, the J end by 2 bases, with 11 bases between. CDR1 is KGHDR, CDR2 SFDVKD, per germline. In DNA form, the CDR3 reads TGTGCCACCAGTGATTCGGCCGGCACGCAAGAGACCCAGTACTTC. Translation: CATSDSAGTQETQYF.

The chain carries TRBV6-1 and TRBJ1-4; tentatively, D is TRBD1 (6 bases). The ends were cut back, 5 bases at V and 7 bases at J, with 17 bases in the middle. From germline, CDR1 is MNHNS and CDR2 SASEGT. The CDR3 consists of 15 residues. CDR3 in DNA: TGTGCCAGCAGTAAAGAGACAGGCCCCTCTGAAAAACTGTTTTTT. As protein: CASSKETGPSEKLFF.

This clonotype was picked up a small number of times. This rearrangement joins TRBV12-3 or TRBV12-4 to TRBJ2-7, with 11 bases lining up with TRBD2. Trimming cost V 3 bases and J 0 bases; bases outside gene matches: 13. This CDR3 spans 19 amino acids. CDR3 amino acids: CASSLFPVWGTSGSYEQYF. CDR3 nucleotide sequence: TGTGCCAGCAGTTTGTTCCCAGTATGGGGGACTAGCGGCTCCTACGAGCAGTACTTC.

About this clonotype: A read error may explain this, as a much larger clone is one base away. This rearrangement joins TRBV7-3 to TRBJ1-1, with D hard to call. The CDR3 spans 17 residues. Germline V CDR1 and CDR2: SGHTA, FQGTGA. CDR3 in amino acids: CASSLGPVPAFPTGAFF. Here the CDR3 DNA reads TGTGCCAGCAGCTTAGGCCCCGTACCGGCCTTCCCCACTGGAGCTTTCTTT.

This clonotype was counted many times. The rearrangement joins TRBV29-1 to TRBJ2-5; a possible D gene is TRBD1 (6 bases). Looked up from germline, CDR1 is SQVTM and CDR2 is ANQGSEA. The CDR3 runs 12 residues. V was cut by 4 bases and J by 4 bases, with 10 bases left in between. The CDR3 bases are TGCAGCGTTGTGTCCAGGGGAGAGACCCAGTACTTC. Translating it yields CSVVSRGETQYF. Full variable domain (missing parts from reference TRBV29-1 and TRBJ2-5): SAVISQKPSRDICQRGTSLTIQCQVDSQVTMMFWYRQQPGQSLTLIATANQGSEATYESGFVIDKFPISRPNLTFSTLTVSNMSPEDSSIYLCSVVSRGETQYFGPGTRLLVL.

This rearrangement joins TRBV2 to TRBJ2-5, with 12 bases identical to TRBD2. V lost 10 bases and J lost 3; bases outside the gene matches: 9. This CDR3 is 15 amino acids long. The germline V gene has CDR1 SNHLY and CDR2 FYNNEI. CDR3 loop: CATHSGLAGKETQYF. CDR3 coding DNA: TGTGCCACCCACAGTGGACTAGCGGGGAAAGAGACCCAGTACTTC.

At least ten counts were recorded for this clonotype. The CDR3 spells CSGPRGGAGYGYTF. The CDR3, as DNA: TGCAGTGGCCCAAGAGGGGGCGCCGGCTATGGCTACACCTTC. The chain carries TRBV20-1 and TRBJ1-2; 7 nucleotides agree with TRBD1. With V trimmed by 7 bases and J by 4 bases, 12 bases remained unmatched. The CDR3 is 14 amino acids. Germline loops: CDR1 DFQATT, CDR2 SNEGSKA (reference sequence).

J is TRBJ1-2 and V is TRBV29-1; TRBD1 might be the D (5 bases). This CDR3 is built from 11 residues. Germline V lookup: CDR1 SQVTM, CDR2 ANQGSEA. V lost 8 bases and J lost 7, with 14 bases in between. In DNA, the CDR3 is TGCAGCTTGGGACGCGGGGGTGGCTACACCTTC. It codes for CSLGRGGGYTF.

This clonotype was detected many times. The CDR3 spells CASSLVPPISSYEQYF. CDR3 sequence (DNA): TGTGCCAGCAGCTTAGTACCGCCTATTAGCTCCTACGAGCAGTACTTC. The genes are TRBV7-9 and TRBJ2-7; unclear D gene. The germline V gene encodes CDR1 SEHNR and CDR2 FQNEAQ (reference sequence). The CDR3 length is 16 residues. Trimming shortened V by 1 base and J by 0 bases, and 13 bases separated the two germline ends. Variable domain in full (rest from reference TRBV7-9 and TRBJ2-7): DTGVSQNPRHKITKRGQNVTFRCDPISEHNRLYWYRQTLGQGPEFLTYFQNEAQLEKSRLLSDRFSAERPKGSFSTLEIQRTEQGDSAMYLCASSLVPPISSYEQYFGPGTRLTVT.

The sample holds many counts of this clonotype. The chain carries TRBV24-1 and TRBJ1-5, with D possibly matching TRBD1 (5 bases). Germline CDR1 reads KGHDR; CDR2 reads SFDVKD. V was pared by 3 bases and J by 7 bases, with 12 bases between. The CDR3 consists of 14 residues. The CDR3 DNA is TGTGCCACCAGTGATCCAGGGAATAGCCAGCCCCAGCATTTT. This sequence encodes CATSDPGNSQPQHF.

V usage is TRBV10-3 and J usage is TRBJ2-5; D is ambiguous. The ends were cut back, 0 bases at V and 10 bases at J, with 0 bases in the middle. The CDR3 covers 9 residues. CDR1 and CDR2 from the germline V gene are ENHRY and SYGVKD. This CDR3 is CAISESQYF. The CDR3 region has the DNA TGTGCCATCAGTGAGTCCCAGTACTTC.

This clonotype was seen many times. V is TRBV24-1 and J is TRBJ1-5; 8 bases map to TRBD1. CDR1 is KGHDR, CDR2 SFDVKD, per germline. CDR3 length: 20 residues. V lost 0 bases and J lost 4; bases outside the gene matches: 16. CDR3 amino acids: CATSDLEFGNRGGPNQPQHF. Written as DNA, the CDR3 is TGTGCCACCAGTGATTTGGAGTTCGGTAACAGGGGGGGCCCTAATCAGCCCCAGCATTTT.